The 5 T cell receptor beta chains reported below all come from one sample, sequenced in a study of control samples from healthy donors and cancer patients. Here immunoSEQ multiplex PCR was the method, and the copy in TCRdb shows in-frame clones only, minus some. Of fewer than 65,000 clones listed, approximately 89% are singletons. Sequences were obtained from PBMCs. These receptor sequences come from a man aged 35-49 years with colorectal cancer.

DNA for the CDR3: TGTGCCAGCAGTCTTGGGATCCACAGGGTTGGGAGCACTGAAGCTTTCTTT. This codes for CASSLGIHRVGSTEAFF. The chain uses TRBV6-6 and TRBJ1-1; TRBD1 is a possible D gene (6 bases). From germline, CDR1 is MNHNY and CDR2 SVGAGI (reference sequence). The CDR3 contains 17 residues. V lost 5 bases and J 4 bases, leaving 23 bases between the germline ends.

The gene calls are TRBV24-1 and TRBJ2-2; D uncertain. The CDR3 runs 15 residues. In germline, CDR1 is KGHDR, CDR2 SFDVKD. Trimming removed 0 bases from V and 0 bases from J, with 4 bases in between. The CDR3 loop reads CATSDLQSNTGELFF. In DNA, the CDR3 is TGTGCCACCAGTGATTTGCAGTCGAACACCGGGGAGCTGTTTTTT.

This chain links TRBV12-3 or TRBV12-4 with TRBJ2-7; D gene uncertain. V was pared by 5 bases and J by 0 bases, with 8 bases between. The length of the CDR3 is 13 residues. The CDR3 bases are TGTGCCAGCAGTACCTCGAGCTCCTACGAGCAGTACTTC. It yields the protein CASSTSSSYEQYF.

The genes are TRBV28 and TRBJ2-1; 7 nucleotides align to TRBD2. V shed 8 bases, J shed 10 bases, and the junction held 14 bases outside the gene matches. CDR3 length: 14 amino acids. Germline loops: CDR1 MDHEN, CDR2 SYDVKM. The CDR3 region has the DNA TGTGCCAGCCTCGAAGGTCGCGGGAGAAAGGAGCAGTTCTTC. Translating it yields CASLEGRGRKEQFF. Filled out from reference TRBV28 and TRBJ2-1, the complete variable domain reads DVKVTQSSRYLVKRTGEKVFLECVQDMDHENMFWYRQDPGLGLRLIYFSYDVKMKEKGDIPEGYSVSREKKERFSLILESASTNQTSMYLCASLEGRGRKEQFFGPGTRLTVL.

Only one count was recorded for this clone. J is TRBJ2-7 and V is TRBV5-5; D is unclear. The ends were cut back, 4 bases at V and 2 bases at J, with 4 bases in the middle. Germline CDR1 is SGHKS and CDR2 is YYEKEE (reference sequence). This CDR3 contains 11 residues. The CDR3 region is CASSITYEQYF. CDR3 bases: TGTGCCAGCAGCATTACCTACGAGCAGTACTTC.